Listed below are T cell receptor beta chains from one sample, sequenced in a study of blood T cell repertoires in COVID-19. Here immunoSEQ multiplex PCR was the method, and the copy in TCRdb shows in-frame clones only, minus some. The data show around 110,000 clones, with approximately 82% seen just once and over 6% held by the top ten. Sequenced: peripheral blood. The receptors derive from an older man with active or convalescent COVID-19. The CDR3 runs from the conserved cysteine through the conserved F or W. Each record gives: clone size, J gene, D gene, V gene, CDR3 protein, CDR3 DNA. D genes are given only for firm matches. Rows give clone size only sometimes, using once, few, many, or a class for an expanded clone.

NA TRBJ2-3 TRBD2 TRBV24-1 CATSDLTSGSRTDTQYF TGTGCCACCAGTGATTTAACTAGCGGGAGCCGCACAGATACGCAGTATTTT
NA TRBJ2-2 TRBD1 TRBV7-9 CASSTPRAGQAAGGELFF TGTGCCAGCAGCACACCCCGCGCGGGACAGGCGGCGGGCGGGGAGCTGTTTTTT
NA TRBJ1-2 TRBD1 TRBV19 CASRSPIQGYDYGYTF TGTGCCAGTAGAAGCCCCATACAGGGGTACGACTATGGCTACACCTTC
NA TRBJ2-3 NA TRBV7-2 CASSLGSPVGGDTQYF TGTGCCAGCAGCTTAGGGTCTCCGGTCGGGGGAGATACGCAGTATTTT
NA TRBJ1-1 TRBD1 TRBV19 CASSQGASEAFF TGTGCCAGTAGTCAGGGGGCGTCTGAAGCTTTCTTT
once TRBJ2-2 NA TRBV5-1 CASSLASYGELFF TGCGCCAGCAGCTTGGCCTCCTACGGGGAGCTGTTTTTT
NA TRBJ2-1 NA TRBV5-4 CASSLGNRKTVEQFF TGTGCCAGCAGCTTGGGTAATAGAAAAACGGTTGAGCAGTTCTTC
NA TRBJ2-1 NA TRBV11-2 CASSLVVYEQFF TGTGCCAGCAGCTTAGTCGTCTATGAGCAGTTCTTC
NA TRBJ2-2 TRBD1 TRBV10-1 CASGDRGNTGELFF TGCGCCAGCGGGGACAGGGGGAACACCGGGGAGCTGTTTTTT
NA TRBJ1-6 NA TRBV7-8 CASSLSSSTGASYNSPLHF TGTGCCAGCAGCTTATCGTCGTCGACGGGAGCCTCCTATAATTCACCCCTCCACTTT
NA TRBJ2-7 NA TRBV30 CAWSSGGQVDEQYF TGTGCCTGGAGTTCGGGGGGACAGGTCGACGAGCAGTACTTC
NA TRBJ2-1 TRBD2 TRBV9 CASSVAGGSYNEQFF TGTGCCAGCAGCGTAGCGGGGGGCTCCTACAATGAGCAGTTCTTC